A selection of T cell receptor beta chains follows, all from one sample in a study of early T cells in non-severe SARS-CoV-2 infection. MiXCR was run by TCRdb on the 5' RACE reads, yielding one entry per CDR3 protein. The repertoire has about 83,000 distinct CDR3 sequences, roughly an eighth of them found once; the top ten carry about 6%. The sample taken for sequencing was whole blood. Every receptor here comes from an adult who was a healthcare worker with PCR-confirmed SARS-CoV-2 infection or an uninfected control (not recorded which). The CDR3 runs from the conserved cysteine through the conserved F or W. The D gene is left open where the match is weak. Only some rows state a clone size, as once, few, many or a class for expanded clones.

clone_size	j_call	v_call	d_call	cdr3_nt	cdr3_aa
few	TRBJ2-7	TRBV7-6	.	TGTGCCAGCAGCTCGGGGTTTACCTACGAGCAGTACTTC	CASSSGFTYEQYF
few	TRBJ1-6	TRBV6-6	.	TGTGCCAGCACCTACCCTCGGCAGGGCCGTTATAATTCACCCCTCCACTTT	CASTYPRQGRYNSPLHF
.	TRBJ1-1	TRBV7-8	.	TGTGCCAGCAGCTTAGGTTTAGGCAGTGAAGCTTTCTTT	CASSLGLGSEAFF
few	TRBJ2-3	TRBV15	.	TGTGCCACCGTGTCCCAAAAGCAGGTCACAGATACGCAGTATTTT	CATVSQKQVTDTQYF
few	TRBJ2-6	TRBV7-9	.	TGTGCCGGCCGAGCCTCTGGGGCCAACGTCCTGACTTTC	CAGRASGANVLTF
.	TRBJ2-5	TRBV3-1	.	TGTGCCAGCAGCCCTTTCCAAGAGACCCAGTACTTC	CASSPFQETQYF
few	TRBJ2-3	TRBV20-1	TRBD1	TGCAGTGCTAGGTTGGGACAGAACCTCGATACGCAGTATTTT	CSARLGQNLDTQYF
few	TRBJ2-7	TRBV7-2	.	TGTGCCAGCAGCTTTATCAGCGGCTCCTACGAGCAGTACTTC	CASSFISGSYEQYF
once	TRBJ2-7	TRBV14	.	TGTGCCAGCAGCCAAGATGCCCTTAGAACATTAGGTAGCTTCGAACGGGAGCAGTACTTC	CASSQDALRTLGSFEREQYF
.	TRBJ2-7	TRBV4-1	.	TGCGCCAGCAGCCAAGGGGCTGGCATCCCCCTCGAGCAGTACTTC	CASSQGAGIPLEQYF
few	TRBJ2-2	TRBV7-9	.	TGTGCCAGCAGACAGGCTCCGGATGAGACCGGGGAGCTGTTTTTT	CASRQAPDETGELFF
many	TRBJ2-3	TRBV4-3	TRBD2	TGCGCCAGCAGCCTAGCGGGAGGCCAGGCAGATACGCAGTATTTT	CASSLAGGQADTQYF
many	TRBJ2-3	TRBV18	TRBD2	TGTGCCAGCTCACCAGGGATCGGGCTAGCGGACACAGATACGCAGTATTTT	CASSPGIGLADTDTQYF
few	TRBJ1-4	TRBV4-1	.	TGCGCCAGCAGCCAAGATACTGACAGGACTAATGAAAAACTGTTTTTT	CASSQDTDRTNEKLFF
few	TRBJ2-5	TRBV7-3	TRBD2	TGTGCCAGCAGCTCCGGACTAGCGGGGAGGCGTACGGAGACCCAGTACTTC	CASSSGLAGRRTETQYF